The T cell receptor beta chain under discussion was sequenced for a study of a mutant IDH1 vaccine in newly diagnosed glioma (dated by TCRdb to about 2021). In the study overall: Of the approximately 29 treated patients, approximately 62% were male and approximately 40% were female, and a mean age of roughly 37 years was recorded. Before enrollment, patients had received standard therapy of radiotherapy alone, temozolomide alone, or radiochemotherapy with temozolomide; most received the combination. Six visits were used for peripheral blood collection: V03 (baseline), V05, V07, V10, V12 and V13. Longitudinal TCRB deep sequencing was performed for around 23 treated patients wherever samples were available for exploratory analyses. On the study overall, not on this receptor specifically: Immune responses induced by the vaccine were seen in approximately 92% of patients across multiple MHC alleles. According to the authors, sample limitations meant that analyses of patient blood samples could not be reproduced. Selection of PBMC samples for TCRB deep sequencing was based on availability. No apparent relationship was observed between pseudoprogression and alterations in the top peripheral T cell clonotypes detected by TCRB sequencing.

What this sample's time point label stands for: baseline, week 1 (first vaccination visit). The treatment or condition label, as the study defines it: pre-vaccination baseline after standard-of-care therapy. All donors had newly diagnosed IDH1-mutant astrocytomas of WHO grade 3 or 4 that showed loss of nuclear ATRX. The samples were drawn from NOA16, a multicentre, single-arm, open-label phase I trial in Germany that tested a mutant IDH1 peptide vaccine in humans for the first time. For immunogenicity testing, the blood drawn at visit V03 was used as the baseline sample. The DNeasy Blood and Tissue Kit was used to extract genomic DNA from EDTA blood for TCRB sequencing. CDR1 and CDR2 are drawn from the germline V gene: SGHDT, YYEEEE. From the cysteine up to the phenylalanine, the CDR3 has a length of 14 residues. The read is trimmed to its CDR3 DNA, 42 bases read in frame from base 1. Trimming leaves V shorter by 2 bases and J shorter by 1 base, with the junction holding 2 bases beyond the gene matches.

The library was built by means of the immunoSEQ multiplex PCR assay. Rearranged TCR beta chain sequences were amplified with the hsTCRB Kit following the manufacturer's protocol. TCRB libraries were sequenced on an Illumina MiSeq. Under the source paper's analysis protocol: The kit vendor's proprietary platform handled demultiplexing, trimming and gene mapping. TCRdb took this table from immuneACCESS and kept in-frame rearrangements with V and J called. Such tables lack part of the clones; where checked against another copy, unresolved V genes explain under half of the gap, and the rest is unexplained. V, J and clone size derive from that table, while D and trimming were established from the DNA sequence. For this sample the table gives tens of thousands of clones, of which about 80% were detected only once. The ten largest account for roughly a fifth of the sample. This clone appeared once. What this receptor recognizes is not known. No qualities accompany the bases; no much larger clone lies one base away.

The sample was PBMCs, taken from a glioma patient treated with radiotherapy, temozolomide or both. The sequence derives from a man aged 25 to 40 with glioma. The chain uses TRBV5-6 and TRBJ1-1; TRBD1 matches 7 bases in the middle. CDR3 protein: CASSFWTGNTEAFF. The nucleotides are TGTGCCAGCAGCTTCTGGACAGGGAACACTGAAGCTTTCTTT.